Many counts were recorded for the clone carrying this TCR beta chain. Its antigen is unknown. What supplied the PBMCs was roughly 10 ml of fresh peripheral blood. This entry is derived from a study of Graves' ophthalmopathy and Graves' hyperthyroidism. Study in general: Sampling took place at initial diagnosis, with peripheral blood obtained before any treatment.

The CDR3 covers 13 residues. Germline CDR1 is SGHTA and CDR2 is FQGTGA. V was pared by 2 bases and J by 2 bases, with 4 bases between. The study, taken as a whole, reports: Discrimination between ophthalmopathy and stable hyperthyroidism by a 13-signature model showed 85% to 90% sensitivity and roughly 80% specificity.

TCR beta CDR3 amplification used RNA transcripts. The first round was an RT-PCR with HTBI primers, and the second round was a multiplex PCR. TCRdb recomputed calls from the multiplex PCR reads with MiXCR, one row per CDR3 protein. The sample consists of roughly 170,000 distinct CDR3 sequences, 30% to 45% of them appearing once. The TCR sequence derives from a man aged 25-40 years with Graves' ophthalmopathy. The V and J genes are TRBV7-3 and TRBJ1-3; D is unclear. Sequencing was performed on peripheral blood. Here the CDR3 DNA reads TGTGCCAGCAGCTTAGCACCTGGAAACACCATATATTTT. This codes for CASSLAPGNTIYF.